The 27 T cell receptor beta chains in this list originate from one sample, sequenced in a study of blood T cell repertoires in COVID-19. The data were produced by immunoSEQ multiplex PCR, yet TCRdb's version contains in-frame clones alone and is incomplete. This table holds over 250,000 clones, 85% found once. Material: peripheral blood. These TCRs come from a man aged 45 to 65 with active or convalescent COVID-19.

V gene TRBV4-3 combines with J gene TRBJ1-2; 8 bases match TRBD1. This CDR3 has 16 residues. CDR1 is LGHNA, CDR2 YSLEER, per germline. Trimming took 0 bases from V and 7 from J; bases not matched to a gene: 10. The CDR3 DNA reads as TGCGCCAGCAGCCAAGATGCCCAGGGGGCTATTCGTGGCTACACCTTC. Its translation: CASSQDAQGAIRGYTF.

The chain links TRBV28 to TRBJ1-3; a weak D match, TRBD1 (6 bases). The V end was cut by 2 bases, the J end by 4 bases, with 9 bases between. CDR3 length equals 14 residues. Germline V lookup: CDR1 MDHEN, CDR2 SYDVKM. CDR3 nucleotides: TGTGCCAGCAGTTTACAGGGGCGCGGAAACACCATATATTTT. It codes for CASSLQGRGNTIYF.

V and J are TRBV7-2 and TRBJ2-7; tentatively, D is TRBD1 (5 bases). Trimming removed 2 bases from V and 5 bases from J, with 16 bases in between. Per the germline V gene, CDR1 is SGHTA and CDR2 is FQGNSA. The CDR3 spans 15 residues. In nucleotides, the CDR3 is TGTGCCAGCAGCTTATTACCAGGGAATGTGGACGAGCAGTACTTC. It yields the protein CASSLLPGNVDEQYF.

The rearrangement uses TRBV5-1 and TRBJ2-7; D may be TRBD2 (5 bases). Germline loops: CDR1 SGHRS, CDR2 YFSETQ. This CDR3 has 13 amino acids. The ends were cut back, 1 base at V and 5 bases at J, with 10 bases in the middle. CDR3 nucleotide sequence: TGCGCCAGCAGCTTGCGACCCGGGGACGAGCAGTACTTC. It specifies CASSLRPGDEQYF.

This clone has only a few counts. V and J are TRBV18 and TRBJ1-2; 7 bases are shared with TRBD1. Germline values: CDR1 KGHSH, CDR2 LQKENI. J gave up 4 bases and V 0 bases, and 5 bases lay outside the gene matches. The CDR3 has 15 residues. The chain's CDR3 is CASSPPGTVIYGYTF. The CDR3 DNA reads as TGTGCCAGCTCACCACCTGGGACAGTTATCTATGGCTACACCTTC.

A remark on this clone: Other DNA sequences in this specimen translate into the identical CDR3. The chain joins TRBV2 to TRBJ1-1; 7 nucleotides agree with TRBD1. Trimming removed 5 bases from V and 1 base from J; junction bases left unmatched: 1. CDR3 length: 13 residues. CDR1 is SNHLY, CDR2 FYNNEI, per germline. The CDR3 sequence is CASSRQGNTEAFF. In DNA form, the CDR3 reads TGTGCCAGCAGTAGACAGGGGAACACTGAAGCTTTCTTT. Full variable domain (rest looked up from reference TRBV2 and TRBJ1-1): EPEVTQTPSHQVTQMGQEVILRCVPISNHLYFYWYRQILGQKVEFLVSFYNNEISEKSEIFDDQFSVERPDGSNFTLKIRSTKLEDSAMYFCASSRQGNTEAFFGQGTRLTVV.

This clone was found a few times. This chain uses TRBV2 with TRBJ2-7; 9 nucleotides agree with TRBD2. This CDR3 is 13 amino acids long. Looked up from germline, CDR1 is SNHLY and CDR2 is FYNNEI. Trimming removed 7 bases from V and 9 bases from J; junction bases left unmatched: 10. The CDR3 DNA follows: TGTGCCAGCACGGGGGTAGCGGGAGAGGTGCAGTACTTC. Translating gives CASTGVAGEVQYF.

This sequence joins TRBV27 and TRBJ1-1, with unresolved D. The CDR3 loop spans 13 amino acids. Germline CDR1 is MNHEY and CDR2 is SMNVEV (reference sequence). Trimming took off 6 bases at V and 4 bases at J, with 12 bases between the two ends. The CDR3, as DNA: TGTGCCAGCAGGCCACGGTACTCCACTGAAGCTTTCTTT. It codes for CASRPRYSTEAFF.

J is TRBJ1-2 and V is TRBV28; 8 bases are shared with TRBD1. The V gene's germline CDR1 is MDHEN and CDR2 SYDVKM. V gave up 5 bases and J gave up 2 bases; unmatched junction bases: 4. The CDR3 is made up of 14 amino acids. The CDR3 region has the DNA TGTGCCAGCAGTCCTAACAGGGGGAACTATGGCTACACCTTC. Translated, it gives CASSPNRGNYGYTF.

This clone occurred once. This chain joins TRBV19 and TRBJ1-4, with 7 positions matching TRBD1. Germline V gene lookup returns CDR1 LNHDA and CDR2 SQIVND (reference sequence). The CDR3 covers 15 residues. The V segment lost 1 base and the J segment 4 bases; nucleotides outside the gene matches: 3. The CDR3 nucleotides are TGTGCCAGTAGTATAGGGACAGGAGGTAATGAAAAACTGTTTTTT. Amino acid sequence: CASSIGTGGNEKLFF. Full variable domain (outside the CDR3, taken from reference TRBV19 and TRBJ1-4): DGGITQSPKYLFRKEGQNVTLSCEQNLNHDAMYWYRQDPGQGLRLIYYSQIVNDFQKGDIAEGYSVSREKKESFPLTVTSAQKNPTAFYLCASSIGTGGNEKLFFGSGTQLSVL.

The V call is TRBV28, the J call TRBJ2-7, with D maybe TRBD1 (6 bases). CDR3 length equals 15 residues. CDR1 is MDHEN and CDR2 is SYDVKM in the germline V gene. V lost 6 bases and J 3 bases, leaving 18 bases between the germline ends. For the CDR3, the DNA is TGTGCCAGCAGAACAGGGTCATCTAATCTCTACGAGCAGTACTTC. It codes for CASRTGSSNLYEQYF.

The V gene is TRBV4-1, the J gene TRBJ2-2; D unresolved. CDR1 MGHRA and CDR2 YSYEKL come from the germline V gene. V dropped 0 bases and J dropped 2 bases, with 7 bases sitting between them. The CDR3 contains 15 residues. DNA for the CDR3: TGCGCCAGCAGCCAAGAACCTGGCAACACCGGGGAGCTGTTTTTT. Translation: CASSQEPGNTGELFF.

This chain links TRBV7-3 with TRBJ2-2, with a weak D call TRBD2 (6 bases). Germline V gene sequence: CDR1 SGHTA, CDR2 FQGTGA. The CDR3 runs 15 residues. Trimming cost V 3 bases and J 6 bases, with 14 bases left between them. CDR3 nucleotide sequence: TGTGCCAGCAGCTTGGGGACTTCTGGGGCCGGGGAGCTGTTTTTT. This sequence encodes CASSLGTSGAGELFF.

The rearrangement uses TRBV28 and TRBJ2-7; D is uncertain. The V end was cut by 4 bases, the J end by 2 bases, with 18 bases between. The germline V gene encodes CDR1 MDHEN and CDR2 SYDVKM. The CDR3 spans 16 residues. CDR3 amino acids: CASSSPWADATYEQYF. The DNA for the CDR3 is TGTGCCAGCAGTTCGCCGTGGGCTGACGCCACCTACGAGCAGTACTTC.

V usage is TRBV18 and J usage is TRBJ2-5, with D possibly TRBD2 on 6 matching bases. Germline lookup yields CDR1 KGHSH and CDR2 LQKENI. V lost 8 bases, J lost 5 bases, and 24 bases lay in between. This CDR3 comprises 16 residues. CDR3 sequence: CASRRGGVGARETQYF. The DNA of the CDR3 is TGTGCCAGCCGACGAGGAGGGGTCGGGGCCAGGGAGACCCAGTACTTC. Complete variable domain (other parts from reference TRBV18 and TRBJ2-5): NAGVMQNPRHLVRRRGQEARLRCSPMKGHSHVYWYRQLPEEGLKFMVYLQKENIIDESGMPKERFSAEFPKEGPSILRIQQVVRGDSAAYFCASRRGGVGARETQYFGPGTRLLVL.

The chain joins TRBV6-5 to TRBJ1-2; 7 bases agree with TRBD1. Trimming took 2 bases from V and 4 from J; bases not matched to a gene: 7. The germline V gene has CDR1 MNHEY and CDR2 SVGAGI. This CDR3 comprises 15 residues. CDR3 in DNA: TGTGCCAGCAGTTACGGCGGCAGGGGGGCCTATGGCTACACCTTC. Its translation is CASSYGGRGAYGYTF.

The chain employs TRBV3-1 (or the pseudogene TRBV3-2) and TRBJ2-5; 10 bases match TRBD2. With 0 bases clipped from V and 1 base from J, the junction kept 5 bases outside the gene matches. The germline V gene has CDR1 LGHDT and CDR2 YNNKEL (reference sequence). CDR3 length: 17 amino acids. The DNA for the CDR3 is TGTGCCAGCAGCCAAGATTCGAGCGGGAGGGCCCAAGAGACCCAGTACTTC. It yields the protein CASSQDSSGRAQETQYF.

The genes are TRBV6-5 and TRBJ2-3, with 9 bases matching TRBD2. Germline lookup yields CDR1 MNHEY and CDR2 SVGAGI. The CDR3 contains 14 residues. J gave up 6 bases and V 6 bases, and 7 bases lay outside the gene matches. The DNA for the CDR3 is TGTGCCAGCAGGCGGAGCGGGAGGTCCGATACGCAGTATTTT. Amino acid sequence: CASRRSGRSDTQYF.

The rearrangement links TRBV19 to TRBJ2-7; 10 positions agree with TRBD1. Germline lookup yields CDR1 LNHDA and CDR2 SQIVND (reference sequence). The CDR3 extends over 15 amino acids. Trimming cost V 8 bases and J 2 bases; bases outside gene matches: 9. The CDR3 protein is CASRRGTGETYEQYF. In DNA, the CDR3 is TGTGCCAGTCGAAGGGGGACAGGGGAAACCTACGAGCAGTACTTC. Using reference TRBV19 and TRBJ2-7 for the parts outside the CDR3, the full variable domain is DGGITQSPKYLFRKEGQNVTLSCEQNLNHDAMYWYRQDPGQGLRLIYYSQIVNDFQKGDIAEGYSVSREKKESFPLTVTSAQKNPTAFYLCASRRGTGETYEQYFGPGTRLTVT.

This rearrangement joins TRBV28 to TRBJ1-1; D may be TRBD1 (5 bases). The CDR3 spans 12 residues. V was clipped by 5 bases and J by 5 bases, with 9 bases between them. Germline CDR1 is MDHEN and CDR2 is SYDVKM. The CDR3 DNA reads as TGTGCCAGCAGTACAGGTTCGACTGAAGCTTTCTTT. Protein: CASSTGSTEAFF. The complete variable domain, with remaining parts taken from reference TRBV28 and TRBJ1-1, reads DVKVTQSSRYLVKRTGEKVFLECVQDMDHENMFWYRQDPGLGLRLIYFSYDVKMKEKGDIPEGYSVSREKKERFSLILESASTNQTSMYLCASSTGSTEAFFGQGTRLTVV.

Only one count was recorded for this clone. V usage is TRBV5-5 and J usage is TRBJ1-2; 8 nucleotides line up with TRBD1. The CDR3 runs to 15 residues. The J segment lost 3 bases and the V segment lost 0 bases, leaving 4 bases of the junction unmatched. Germline assignment: CDR1 SGHKS and CDR2 YYEKEE (reference sequence). The CDR3 spells CASSLGQGRDYGYTF. In nucleotides, the CDR3 is TGTGCCAGCAGCTTGGGACAGGGGAGGGACTATGGCTACACCTTC. Complete variable domain (other parts from reference TRBV5-5 and TRBJ1-2): DAGVTQSPTHLIKTRGQQVTLRCSPISGHKSVSWYQQVLGQGPQFIFQYYEKEERGRGNFPDRFSARQFPNYSSELNVNALLLGDSALYLCASSLGQGRDYGYTFGSGTRLTVV.

The J gene is TRBJ1-1, the V gene TRBV27, with D possibly being TRBD1 (6 bases). The CDR3 covers 15 residues. V lost 2 bases to trimming and J lost 6 bases, with 16 bases between them. Germline lookup yields CDR1 MNHEY and CDR2 SMNVEV (reference sequence). Written as DNA, the CDR3 is TGTGCCAGCAGTTTAAAGTACAGGGTTCCCTCTGAAGCTTTCTTT. This translates into CASSLKYRVPSEAFF.

CDR3: CSAPRGYGYTF. The DNA of the CDR3 is TGCAGTGCCCCCCGGGGCTATGGCTACACCTTC. The V gene is TRBV20-1, the J gene TRBJ1-2; D gene uncertain. The germline V and J ends were trimmed by 6 bases and 4 bases, with 9 bases remaining between them. The germline CDR1 and CDR2 sequences are DFQATT and SNEGSKA (reference sequence). The CDR3 consists of 11 residues.

The chain recombines TRBV4-1 with TRBJ1-1; D uncertain. This CDR3 has 15 amino acids. V was trimmed by 5 bases and J by 4 bases, leaving 17 bases between them. CDR1 is MGHRA and CDR2 is YSYEKL in the germline V gene. CDR3: CASSTRTEVGTEAFF. The CDR3 nucleotides are TGCGCCAGCAGCACCCGGACTGAGGTGGGCACTGAAGCTTTCTTT.

This clone has just one count. The V call is TRBV7-2, the J call TRBJ1-2; D gene uncertain. CDR1 and CDR2 from the germline V gene are SGHTA and FQGNSA. The CDR3 has 14 amino acids. V was clipped by 4 bases and J by 4 bases, with 13 bases between them. In nucleotides, the CDR3 is TGTGCCAGCAGCTCCAGTCATCCGTCCTATGGCTACACCTTC. Protein product: CASSSSHPSYGYTF. The variable domain in full, completed from reference TRBV7-2 and TRBJ1-2, reads GAGVSQSPSNKVTEKGKDVELRCDPISGHTALYWYRQSLGQGLEFLIYFQGNSAPDKSGLPSDRFSAERTGGSVSTLTIQRTQQEDSAVYLCASSSSHPSYGYTFGSGTRLTVV.

The rearrangement joins TRBV19 to TRBJ2-3, with 9 bases identical to TRBD2. J gave up 4 bases and V 7 bases, and 9 bases lay outside the gene matches. CDR3 length equals 15 residues. Germline assignment: CDR1 LNHDA and CDR2 SQIVND (reference sequence). CDR3 nucleotides: TGTGCCAGTACCGGAATAGCGGGAGCCTCAGATACGCAGTATTTT. Translating it yields CASTGIAGASDTQYF.

The chain employs TRBV6-5 and TRBJ2-1, with 7 bases identical to TRBD1. The CDR3 spans 15 residues. The trim removed 3 bases at V and 2 bases at J, leaving 4 bases unmatched. CDR1 and CDR2 (germline): MNHEY, SVGAGI. The CDR3 nucleotides read TGTGCCAGCAGTTATTGGACAGGCACCTACAATGAGCAGTTCTTC. This codes for CASSYWTGTYNEQFF.